Listed here are 10 T cell receptor beta chains from one sample, sequenced in a study of cytomegalovirus exposure and HLA in healthy donors. PCR was performed using 60 Vbeta and 13 Jbeta primers. The assay was immunoSEQ multiplex PCR, and TCRdb's table has in-frame clones only and misses some. The repertoire consists of about 160,000 clones, with approximately 72% occurring once and the leading ten covering approximately 6.9%. Sequenced sample: PBMCs. The origin of the receptors is a middle-aged man in good health and CMV-seropositive.

V is TRBV11-3 and J is TRBJ2-7; possible D gene TRBD2, 5 bases. Trimming left V 11 bases short and J 5 bases short, with 7 bases between. Germline V gene lookup returns CDR1 SGHNT and CDR2 YENEEA. This CDR3 is built from 9 residues. DNA of the CDR3: TGTGCCGGAGGCAACGAGCAGTACTTC. Amino acid sequence: CAGGNEQYF. Based on the CDR3 plus reference TRBV11-3 and TRBJ2-7, the full variable domain is EAGVVQSPRYKIIEKKQPVAFWCNPISGHNTLYWYLQNLGQGPELLIRYENEEAVDDSQLPKDRFSAERLKGVDSTLKIQPAELGDSAVYLCAGGNEQYFGPGTRLTVT.

The rearrangement uses TRBV5-6 and TRBJ1-2; 10 bases map to TRBD1. Germline-derived CDR1 and CDR2 are SGHDT and YYEEEE. The CDR3 contains 16 residues. J lost 7 bases, V lost 0 bases, and 9 bases had no gene match. CDR3 sequence: CASSLVTGGPTPGYTF. CDR3 nucleotide sequence: TGTGCCAGCAGCTTGGTGACAGGGGGCCCCACGCCTGGCTACACCTTC.

The chain joins TRBV7-2 to TRBJ2-1; a weak D match, TRBD1 (5 bases). This CDR3 region has 15 residues. Germline assignment: CDR1 SGHTA and CDR2 FQGNSA. Trimming shortened V by 1 base and J by 2 bases, and 9 bases separated the two germline ends. The chain's CDR3 is CASSLDRITYNEQFF. In nucleotides, the CDR3 is TGTGCCAGCAGCTTAGACAGGATTACCTACAATGAGCAGTTCTTC.

This clone appeared a single time. The CDR3 bases are TGTGCCAGCAGGCTCGTCGCATGGGCCCCAGGTGGCACTGAAGCTTTCTTT. Its protein product is CASRLVAWAPGGTEAFF. The chain has TRBV7-2 and TRBJ1-1; D not certain. Trimming took 6 bases from V and 4 from J, leaving 24 bases between them. This CDR3 spans 17 amino acids. CDR1 and CDR2 from the germline V gene are SGHTA and FQGNSA.

This chain connects TRBV30 to TRBJ2-1; 11 bases match TRBD2. The CDR3 runs 15 residues. V lost 3 bases and J lost 10; bases outside the gene matches: 11. Germline V gene sequence: CDR1 GTSNPN, CDR2 SVGIG (reference sequence). The CDR3 region is CAWRTLAGARLEQFF. The CDR3 DNA follows: TGTGCCTGGAGGACACTAGCGGGGGCCCGATTGGAGCAGTTCTTC.

The CDR3 DNA follows: TGTGCCAGCATTGCCACATCGAACACTGAAGCTTTCTTT. Its protein product is CASIATSNTEAFF. The chain recombines TRBV28 with TRBJ1-1; no firm D call. The V gene's germline CDR1 is MDHEN and CDR2 SYDVKM. This CDR3 region has 13 residues. The ends were cut back, 7 bases at V and 1 base at J, with 10 bases in the middle.

The chain links TRBV5-4 to TRBJ2-5, with D tentatively TRBD1 (5 bases). CDR1 and CDR2 (germline): SGHNT, YYREEE (reference sequence). V gave up 4 bases and J gave up 0 bases, with 10 bases separating them. This CDR3 is built from 14 residues. CDR3 loop: CASSLRQYQETQYF. The CDR3 DNA reads TGTGCCAGCAGCCTCCGACAGTACCAAGAGACCCAGTACTTC.

The chain uses TRBV5-5 and TRBJ1-1; 10 nucleotides align to TRBD1. This CDR3 contains 17 residues. In germline, CDR1 is SGHKS, CDR2 YYEKEE (reference sequence). V was pared by 4 bases and J by 1 base, with 10 bases of the junction left unmatched. The CDR3 nucleotides read TGTGCCAGCAGCCTCCGGGACAGGGGAGGAGGGAACACTGAAGCTTTCTTT. Translated, it gives CASSLRDRGGGNTEAFF.

This chain connects TRBV30 to TRBJ2-7; 7 bases fit TRBD1. The ends lost 0 bases at V and 3 bases at J; junction bases unmatched: 2. The germline V gene encodes CDR1 GTSNPN and CDR2 SVGIG (reference sequence). The CDR3 extends over 13 amino acids. The CDR3 nucleotides are TGTGCCTGGAGTGTACAGGGGAGCTACGAGCAGTACTTC. This sequence encodes CAWSVQGSYEQYF.

The V gene is TRBV4-3, the J gene TRBJ2-5; 7 bases align to TRBD2. The CDR3 is 15 amino acids. The germline CDR1 and CDR2 sequences are LGHNA and YSLEER. Trimming cost V 0 bases and J 6 bases; bases outside gene matches: 7. The CDR3 DNA reads as TGCGCCAGCAGCCAAGATGGCGGGGGTGGGAAGACCCAGTACTTC. Translating gives CASSQDGGGGKTQYF.